Presented here are 15 T cell receptor beta chains from one specimen sequenced in a study of T-cell memory formation after mild COVID-19. Via MiXCR, TCRdb re-called the 5' RACE reads, giving one row per CDR3 protein. The data show 380,000 or so distinct CDR3 sequences, with under 15% seen just once and about 22% held by the top ten. The source material was PBMCs or a T cell subset sorted from them (not recorded which). The source is a man aged 18 to 35 who had mild COVID-19 (a few samples of this study predate the infection). Cell type and time point are not known.

This chain connects TRBV28 to TRBJ2-3; either TRBD1 or TRBD2 may fit D (6 bases each). CDR3 length equals 15 residues. The ends were cut back, 6 bases at V and 2 bases at J, with 15 bases in the middle. The germline V gene has CDR1 MDHEN and CDR2 SYDVKM. CDR3 sequence (DNA): TGTGCCAGCAGGGTTGGGGGGCGACTCACAGATACGCAGTATTTT. It codes for CASRVGGRLTDTQYF.

This clonotype occurred a few times. The V and J genes are TRBV12-3 or TRBV12-4 and TRBJ1-3, with D maybe TRBD1 (5 bases). Trimming took off 8 bases at V and 1 base at J, with 6 bases between the two ends. This CDR3 has 12 amino acids. The CDR3 loop reads CASEGSGNTIYF. The DNA for the CDR3 is TGTGCCAGCGAGGGGTCTGGAAACACCATATATTTT.

The chain employs TRBV27 and TRBJ2-2; D is possibly TRBD2 (5 bases). The CDR3 is 15 residues long. V gave up 6 bases and J gave up 3 bases, with 14 bases separating them. Germline CDR1 reads MNHEY; CDR2 reads SMNVEV (reference sequence). CDR3 amino acids: CASSQLARHTGELFF. In DNA, the CDR3 is TGTGCCAGCAGCCAGCTAGCTCGACACACCGGGGAGCTGTTTTTT.

The chain uses TRBV15 and TRBJ2-3, with D unclear. Trimming left V 1 base short and J 3 bases short, with 5 bases between. Per germline, CDR1 LNHNV and CDR2 YYDKDF (reference sequence). The CDR3 is made up of 13 amino acids. This CDR3 is CATSRVGTDTQYF. The CDR3 DNA follows: TGTGCCACCAGCAGAGTAGGTACAGATACGCAGTATTTT.

This clonotype was seen only a few times. V gene TRBV7-2 combines with J gene TRBJ2-5, with D perhaps matching TRBD1 or TRBD2 (5 bases each). The CDR3 length is 15 residues. CDR1 is SGHTA and CDR2 is FQGNSA in the germline V gene. Trimming cost V 2 bases and J 4 bases, with 14 bases left between them. The CDR3 loop is CASSLRGVAGETQYF. As DNA, the CDR3 is TGTGCCAGCAGCTTACGAGGGGTCGCGGGAGAGACCCAGTACTTC. The full variable domain, its missing parts supplied by reference TRBV7-2 and TRBJ2-5, is GAGVSQSPSNKVTEKGKDVELRCDPISGHTALYWYRQSLGQGLEFLIYFQGNSAPDKSGLPSDRFSAERTGGSVSTLTIQRTQQEDSAVYLCASSLRGVAGETQYFGPGTRLLVL.

The J gene is TRBJ1-5, the V gene TRBV7-8; perhaps TRBD1 as D (5 bases). Germline CDR1 SGHVS, CDR2 FQNEAQ. The CDR3 is 15 amino acids. V lost 1 base and J 7 bases, leaving 14 bases between the germline ends. CDR3 nucleotide sequence: TGTGCCAGCAGCTTAGTTTACTATCCAGGGCAGCCCCAGCATTTT. This gives the protein CASSLVYYPGQPQHF.

The J gene is TRBJ1-2, the V gene TRBV15; D might be TRBD1 (6 bases). Germline assignment: CDR1 LNHNV and CDR2 YYDKDF (reference sequence). V lost 0 bases and J lost 7, with 18 bases in between. This CDR3 region has 16 residues. CDR3 sequence (DNA): TGTGCCACCAGCAGAGATCTCACAGGGTCGGGGAGTGGCTACACCTTC. This translates into CATSRDLTGSGSGYTF.

A few counts support this clonotype. The chain links TRBV7-6 to TRBJ1-5, with D unresolved. V shed 4 bases and J shed 6 bases, with 16 bases lying between them. The CDR3 length is 15 residues. The germline V gene encodes CDR1 SGHVS and CDR2 FNYEAQ. The DNA of the CDR3 is TGTGCCAGCAGCTCAGCTTCGGATGGAAGTCAGCCCCAGCATTTT. Its protein product is CASSSASDGSQPQHF.

This chain links TRBV5-1 with TRBJ2-1; TRBD2 matches at 11 bases. Germline CDR1 reads SGHRS; CDR2 reads YFSETQ. V was clipped by 1 base and J by 6 bases; unmatched bases: 12. The CDR3 length is 18 residues. This CDR3 reads CASSLSVLAGVGGNEQFF. CDR3 bases: TGCGCCAGCAGCTTGTCAGTACTAGCGGGGGTAGGGGGCAATGAGCAGTTCTTC.

The chain couples TRBV29-1 to TRBJ1-1; D unresolved. With 0 bases removed from V and 5 bases from J, the gap between germline ends came to 10 bases. CDR1 is SQVTM and CDR2 is ANQGSEA in the germline V gene. The CDR3 totals 13 residues. For the CDR3, the DNA is TGCAGCGTTGAAGATGGGCCGTGGACTGAAGCTTTCTTT. As protein: CSVEDGPWTEAFF.

This clonotype showed up just a few times. This chain joins TRBV20-1 and TRBJ1-6, with no clear D. The CDR3 is 13 residues long. V was trimmed by 3 bases and J by 7 bases, leaving 10 bases between them. The germline V gene has CDR1 DFQATT and CDR2 SNEGSKA (reference sequence). The CDR3 coding sequence is TGCAGTGCTAGGGGGTCGGGGAATTCACCCCTCCACTTT. Its protein product is CSARGSGNSPLHF.

This clonotype was recorded a few times. The V gene is TRBV7-2, the J gene TRBJ2-7, with 10 positions matching TRBD2. Germline values: CDR1 SGHTA, CDR2 FQGNSA. This CDR3 spans 17 amino acids. Trimming took 1 base from V and 2 from J; bases not matched to a gene: 8. CDR3 nucleotide sequence: TGTGCCAGCAGCTTAGAATATCCCAGCGGGGGGGCCTACGAGCAGTACTTC. As protein: CASSLEYPSGGAYEQYF.

This clonotype was recorded only once. This rearrangement joins TRBV12-3 or TRBV12-4 to TRBJ2-7; D gene unclear. The CDR3 is 12 amino acids. Deletions cut 3 bases from V and 7 bases from J, with 10 bases between. This CDR3 reads CASSLTATEQYF. In DNA form, the CDR3 reads TGTGCCAGCAGTTTGACGGCTACGGAGCAGTACTTC.

This clonotype was seen more than once but under ten times. V is TRBV20-1 and J is TRBJ2-5, with 9 bases that match TRBD2. CDR1 DFQATT and CDR2 SNEGSKA come from the germline V gene (reference sequence). Losses at the gene ends were 7 bases for V and 3 bases for J; bases not matched to a gene: 6. CDR3 size: 13 residues. As DNA, the CDR3 is TGCAGTGGGATCAGCGGGGGGAAAGAGACCCAGTACTTC. This codes for CSGISGGKETQYF.

The V call is TRBV24-1, the J call TRBJ2-7; the D gene is possibly TRBD1 (6 bases). The CDR3 has 16 residues. The germline gives CDR1 KGHDR, CDR2 SFDVKD. Trimming stripped 0 bases from V and 3 bases from J, with 14 bases between. CDR3: CATSDLRPQGYYEQYV. The CDR3 DNA sequence: TGTGCCACCAGTGATTTGCGCCCACAGGGATACTACGAGCAGTACGTC.